The 25 T cell receptor beta chains in this list originate from one sample, sequenced in a study of shared clonotypes between healthy human individuals. This table comes from immunoSEQ multiplex PCR, and its TCRdb copy is limited to in-frame clones, with some not included. The data contain approximately 1.9 million clones, around 95% of them singletons. The naive CD8 population came from CD45RO-negative cells selected for CCR7, without terminally differentiated effector memory CD45RA+ cells. The specimen sequenced was naive CD8+ T cells from PBMCs. The receptors come from a man between 18 and 35 years old in good health. Some clones in this sample may be carry-over from other donors' samples.

This chain's CDR3 is CSVEEQGGGELFF. As DNA, the CDR3 is TGCAGCGTTGAAGAACAGGGGGGCGGGGAGCTGTTTTTT. V usage is TRBV29-1 and J usage is TRBJ2-2, with 8 bases that match TRBD1. Trimming cost V 0 bases and J 7 bases; bases outside gene matches: 1. The germline gives CDR1 SQVTM, CDR2 ANQGSEA. The CDR3 sequence is 13 residues long.

The V and J genes are TRBV18 and TRBJ2-6; no definite D call. From germline, CDR1 is KGHSH and CDR2 LQKENI. This CDR3 region has 15 residues. V was cut by 2 bases and J by 4 bases, with 9 bases left in between. The CDR3 coding sequence is TGTGCCAGCTCACCAGGGAATTGGGGGGCCAACGTCCTGACTTTC. This encodes CASSPGNWGANVLTF.

This chain joins TRBV28 and TRBJ2-7, with D possibly matching TRBD2 (6 bases). The ends were cut back, 6 bases at V and 0 bases at J, with 21 bases in the middle. The CDR3 covers 17 residues. Germline CDR1 MDHEN, CDR2 SYDVKM. CDR3 residues: CASRKNLATLHSYEQYF. CDR3 nucleotide sequence: TGTGCCAGCAGAAAAAATCTAGCGACATTACACTCCTACGAGCAGTACTTC. The complete variable domain, with remaining parts taken from reference TRBV28 and TRBJ2-7, reads DVKVTQSSRYLVKRTGEKVFLECVQDMDHENMFWYRQDPGLGLRLIYFSYDVKMKEKGDIPEGYSVSREKKERFSLILESASTNQTSMYLCASRKNLATLHSYEQYFGPGTRLTVT.

V and J are TRBV7-8 and TRBJ2-7; weak D call: TRBD1 (6 bases). V lost 4 bases to trimming and J lost 5 bases, with 12 bases between them. Germline V gene lookup returns CDR1 SGHVS and CDR2 FQNEAQ. The CDR3 runs 13 residues. This CDR3 is CASSSYRVHEQYF. In DNA, the CDR3 is TGTGCCAGCAGCTCATACAGGGTTCACGAGCAGTACTTC.

The chain links TRBV21-1 to TRBJ2-3; the D call in the table, TRBD1, was not verified against the DNA. TRBV21-1 is designated a pseudogene. The CDR3 has 17 residues. The CDR3 sequence is CASRPYSQGARVGTQYF. The CDR3 DNA follows: TGTGCCAGCAGACCTTACTCACAGGGGGCGAGGGTGGGTACGCAGTATTTT.

The V and J genes are TRBV11-2 and TRBJ2-7; D may correspond to TRBD1 or TRBD2 (6 bases each). CDR3 length equals 16 residues. Trimming stripped 5 bases from V and 0 bases from J, with 17 bases between. Germline assignment: CDR1 SGHAT and CDR2 FQNNGV. CDR3 in DNA: TGTGCCAGCAGCGCCCCTAGCCCGGGGGCCTCCTACGAGCAGTACTTC. Translated, it gives CASSAPSPGASYEQYF.

The CDR3 spells CASRTSRGRDSYEQYF. The DNA for the CDR3 is TGTGCCAGCAGAACAAGCAGGGGGAGGGACTCCTACGAGCAGTACTTC. The chain has TRBV27 and TRBJ2-7; D may be TRBD1 or TRBD2 (7 bases each). The CDR3 covers 16 residues. Germline V lookup: CDR1 MNHEY, CDR2 SMNVEV (reference sequence). V lost 6 bases and J lost 0, with 18 bases in between.

V gene TRBV7-8 combines with J gene TRBJ2-7, with 9 bases that match TRBD1. J was trimmed by 2 bases and V by 5 bases; bases with no gene match: 19. The CDR3 runs 19 residues. Germline V gene sequence: CDR1 SGHVS, CDR2 FQNEAQ. The CDR3 spells CASSTTRQGGHLTPYEQYF. The CDR3 bases are TGTGCCAGCAGCACCACGAGACAGGGGGGTCACCTAACTCCCTACGAGCAGTACTTC.

The V and J genes are TRBV29-1 and TRBJ1-2, with D unresolved. With 0 bases removed from V and 3 bases from J, the gap between germline ends came to 8 bases. The CDR3 has 13 residues. Germline CDR1 SQVTM, CDR2 ANQGSEA. In nucleotides, the CDR3 is TGCAGCGTTGAAGATTCCGGGTACTATGGCTACACCTTC. Amino acid sequence: CSVEDSGYYGYTF.

The chain couples TRBV10-3 to TRBJ2-7; 7 bases are a match to TRBD2. J lost 4 bases, V lost 2 bases, and 5 bases had no gene match. The CDR3 totals 14 residues. The germline gives CDR1 ENHRY, CDR2 SYGVKD. The DNA of the CDR3 is TGTGCCATCAGTGAGCCGGGGAGGGCATACGAGCAGTACTTC. Translating gives CAISEPGRAYEQYF.

This sequence joins TRBV2 and TRBJ2-7, with D perhaps TRBD2 (5 bases). The CDR3 is 15 residues long. The germline V gene encodes CDR1 SNHLY and CDR2 FYNNEI. Between the trimmed V and J ends, which lost 6 bases and 3 bases, there was a span of 18 bases. In nucleotides, the CDR3 is TGTGCCAGCAGAGCACTAGACTCTGGTCGCTACGAGCAGTACTTC. Protein: CASRALDSGRYEQYF.

DNA for the CDR3: TGTGCCAGCAGCTTAGCTCGGACGGCCACGAGCTTCTACGAGCAGTACTTC. Its translation is CASSLARTATSFYEQYF. V usage is TRBV7-2 and J usage is TRBJ2-7; D is unresolved. CDR1 and CDR2 (germline): SGHTA, FQGNSA. V lost 0 bases and J 3 bases, leaving 18 bases between the germline ends. CDR3 length: 17 amino acids.

As concerns this clone: This CDR3 is also generated by other DNA sequences in the sample. J is TRBJ2-3 and V is TRBV28; 8 positions match TRBD2. Trimming cost V 4 bases and J 0 bases; bases outside gene matches: 6. The V gene's germline CDR1 is MDHEN and CDR2 SYDVKM. The CDR3 consists of 16 residues. The DNA of the CDR3 is TGTGCCAGCAGTTCCCCGCGGGAGGCCAGCACAGATACGCAGTATTTT. This sequence encodes CASSSPREASTDTQYF.

This chain links TRBV11-2 with TRBJ2-3, with 8 positions matching TRBD2. The CDR3 extends over 16 amino acids. V gave up 5 bases and J gave up 0 bases; unmatched junction bases: 7. Germline V lookup: CDR1 SGHAT, CDR2 FQNNGV. The CDR3 sequence: CASSLHPSGSTDTQYF. CDR3 DNA sequence: TGTGCCAGCAGCCTTCACCCTAGCGGGAGCACAGATACGCAGTATTTT.

The rearrangement uses TRBV27 and TRBJ2-7, with TRBD2 matching over 8 bases. V shed 2 bases, J shed 3 bases, and the junction held 9 bases outside the gene matches. CDR1 is MNHEY and CDR2 is SMNVEV in the germline V gene (reference sequence). CDR3 length: 16 residues. The CDR3 region has the DNA TGTGCCAGCAGTTTAATGTCGACTAGCGACATCTACGAGCAGTACTTC. This encodes CASSLMSTSDIYEQYF.

The chain carries TRBV29-1 and TRBJ2-1; 7 bases align to TRBD2. This CDR3 spans 16 amino acids. Losses at the gene ends were 0 bases for V and 9 bases for J; bases not matched to a gene: 14. Germline V gene data show CDR1 as SQVTM and CDR2 as ANQGSEA. CDR3 in amino acids: CSVEDIILGGSTEQFF. CDR3 sequence (DNA): TGCAGCGTTGAAGATATAATCTTGGGCGGGAGCACTGAGCAGTTCTTC.

The chain is built from TRBV28 and TRBJ1-3; 7 positions match TRBD1. The CDR3 contains 16 residues. With V trimmed by 6 bases and J by 0 bases, 8 bases remained unmatched. Germline V CDR1 and CDR2: MDHEN, SYDVKM. The chain's CDR3 is CASRDRVKVSGNTIYF. For the CDR3, the DNA is TGTGCCAGCAGAGACAGGGTAAAGGTCTCTGGAAACACCATATATTTT.

The chain is built from TRBV7-8 and TRBJ1-5; D unresolved. V was cut by 5 bases and J by 4 bases, with 6 bases left in between. The germline V gene has CDR1 SGHVS and CDR2 FQNEAQ. The CDR3 sequence is 12 residues long. The CDR3 is CASSPRNQPQHF. CDR3 sequence (DNA): TGTGCCAGCAGCCCCCGAAATCAGCCCCAGCATTTT.

The chain carries TRBV2 and TRBJ2-7, with 7 nucleotides matching TRBD2. Germline CDR1 SNHLY, CDR2 FYNNEI. CDR3 length equals 15 residues. J lost 3 bases, V lost 4 bases, and 9 bases had no gene match. The CDR3 region has the DNA TGTGCCAGCAGTGGGCGGGGACTACCCGACTACGAGCAGTACTTC. This encodes CASSGRGLPDYEQYF.

V gene TRBV7-9 combines with J gene TRBJ1-2; D ambiguous. V lost 5 bases and J 10 bases, leaving 17 bases between the germline ends. The CDR3 is 13 amino acids. The V gene's germline CDR1 is SEHNR and CDR2 FQNEAQ (reference sequence). The CDR3 protein is CASSPFELVFYTF. In DNA form, the CDR3 reads TGTGCCAGCAGCCCTTTTGAGCTTGTCTTCTACACCTTC.

V usage is TRBV5-4 and J usage is TRBJ2-7; D remains ambiguous. CDR1 is SGHNT, CDR2 YYREEE, per germline (reference sequence). V lost 4 bases, J lost 5 bases, and 10 bases lay in between. This CDR3 is built from 12 residues. The CDR3 region is CASSEETNEQYF. CDR3 DNA sequence: TGTGCCAGCAGCGAAGAGACGAACGAGCAGTACTTC.

In this sample, this clone turned up once. Mismatch with germline at one junction end may stem from a read error. The rearrangement links TRBV9 to TRBJ1-1, with 8 bases matching TRBD1. Germline values: CDR1 SGDLS, CDR2 YYNGEE. The CDR3 has 14 residues. For the CDR3, the DNA is TGTGCCAGCAGCGTCGCAGGGGGCAACAATGAAGCTTTCTTT. It translates to CASSVAGGNNEAFF.

This sequence joins TRBV5-1 and TRBJ2-7, with a tentative D call TRBD2 (6 bases). The germline gives CDR1 SGHRS, CDR2 YFSETQ. The CDR3 runs 15 residues. The V and J ends lost 0 bases and 4 bases respectively, with 14 bases between them. The CDR3 nucleotides read TGCGCCAGCAGCTTGGCGTCAGGGAGGCGGTACGAGCAGTACTTC. It is translated as CASSLASGRRYEQYF. Supplemented by reference TRBV5-1 and TRBJ2-7, the full variable domain reads KAGVTQTPRYLIKTRGQQVTLSCSPISGHRSVSWYQQTPGQGLQFLFEYFSETQRNKGNFPGRFSGRQFSNSRSEMNVSTLELGDSALYLCASSLASGRRYEQYFGPGTRLTVT.

The chain carries TRBV4-1 and TRBJ2-1, with 8 bases identical to TRBD2. J lost 9 bases, V lost 4 bases, and 11 bases had no gene match. Germline CDR1 is MGHRA and CDR2 is YSYEKL. The CDR3 runs to 15 residues. The CDR3 spells CASSPWSSGSGEQFF. The DNA for the CDR3 is TGCGCCAGCAGCCCTTGGAGCAGCGGGAGCGGTGAGCAGTTCTTC.

The sample holds one count of this clone. This chain uses TRBV7-8 with TRBJ2-7; 8 bases are a match to TRBD1. This CDR3 spans 14 amino acids. Losses at the gene ends were 5 bases for V and 3 bases for J; bases not matched to a gene: 6. Per the germline V gene, CDR1 is SGHVS and CDR2 is FQNEAQ. Written as DNA, the CDR3 is TGTGCCAGCAGCCAAGACAGGGGTATCTACGAGCAGTACTTC. Protein sequence: CASSQDRGIYEQYF.